The clone carrying this T cell receptor (beta chain) was detected many times. Antigen specificity is unknown. Germline is not matched at one junction end, which may reflect a read error. This specimen belongs to a study of T-cell memory formation after mild COVID-19. TCRdb called the 5' RACE reads again in MiXCR, with one record for every CDR3 protein. The data show approximately 350,000 distinct CDR3 sequences, with around 13% seen just once and 20% to 25% held by the top ten. Germline V lookup: CDR1 LGHNA, CDR2 YSLEER. This CDR3 has 16 residues. General study points: Of the contracting clones, CD4+ ones lay mainly in CM and EM, and CD8+ ones in EMRA.

This chain links TRBV4-3 with TRBJ1-6; D is unresolved. The TCR sequence derives from a man aged 18 to 29 who had mild COVID-19 (a few samples of this study predate the infection). Cell type and time point are not known. The sequenced material came from PBMCs or a T cell subset sorted from them (not recorded which). The CDR3 nucleotides are TGCGCCAGCAGCCAGAGGACTCACTCCGATAATTCACCCCTCCACTTT. It specifies CASSQRTHSDNSPLHF.